Following are 14 T cell receptor beta chains from one sample sequenced in a study of T cells in Graves' hyperthyroidism and ophthalmopathy. TCR beta CDR3 region amplification was performed from RNA transcripts. The HTBI set primed first-round TCR CDR3 RT-PCR. TCRdb independently ran MiXCR on the multiplex PCR reads; one entry per CDR3 protein. The table shows 600,000 to 800,000 distinct CDR3 sequences, with approximately 40% occurring only once. Input material: blood. All receptors come from a woman aged 40 to 50 with Graves' hyperthyroidism.

This clonotype was counted ten times or more. The CDR3: CASSPWSGDRAFF. The CDR3, as DNA: TGTGCCAGCAGCCCTTGGAGTGGGGACAGAGCTTTCTTT. The chain couples TRBV7-2 to TRBJ1-1, with 7 bases fitting TRBD1. This CDR3 region has 13 residues. J was trimmed by 10 bases and V by 5 bases; bases with no gene match: 10. From germline, CDR1 is SGHTA and CDR2 FQGNSA.

Worth noting for this clonotype: A much larger clone differs from this one at a single base, so this may be a read error. The V and J genes are TRBV19 and TRBJ1-2; D gene unclear. Trimming cost V 6 bases and J 7 bases, with 12 bases left between them. CDR1 and CDR2 from the germline V gene are LNHDA and SQIVND (reference sequence). This CDR3 contains 12 residues. The CDR3 bases are TGTGCCAGTAGCTCGGACTTCTGTGGCTACACCTTC. Encoded protein: CASSSDFCGYTF.

The chain is built from TRBV7-9 and TRBJ1-4; D is ambiguous. CDR3 length: 14 residues. Trimming removed 1 base at V and 6 bases at J, with 9 bases between. Germline V gene lookup returns CDR1 SEHNR and CDR2 FQNEAQ (reference sequence). CDR3 in DNA: TGTGCCAGCAGCTTAGTAGTATGGGATGAAAAACTGTTTTTT. Protein sequence: CASSLVVWDEKLFF.

This clonotype was detected ten times or more. This chain connects TRBV7-2 to TRBJ2-5, with TRBD2 identical over 7 bases. The CDR3 consists of 14 residues. J gave up 3 bases and V 3 bases, and 4 bases lay outside the gene matches. Germline CDR1 SGHTA, CDR2 FQGNSA. DNA for the CDR3: TGTGCCAGCAGCTTGGGAGGGGTGGAAGAGACCCAGTACTTC. It translates to CASSLGGVEETQYF.

This chain connects TRBV6-2 or TRBV6-3 to TRBJ2-7; 10 bases align to TRBD2. This CDR3 spans 14 amino acids. Per germline, CDR1 MNHEY and CDR2 SVGEGT. V was pared by 5 bases and J by 5 bases, with 6 bases of the junction left unmatched. This chain's CDR3 is CASSAIAGGHEQYF. CDR3 bases: TGTGCCAGCAGTGCCATAGCGGGAGGCCACGAGCAGTACTTC.

The rearrangement uses TRBV2 and TRBJ1-6; 7 nucleotides align to TRBD1. Germline values: CDR1 SNHLY, CDR2 FYNNEI. This CDR3 is 14 amino acids long. Trimming removed 6 bases from V and 7 bases from J; junction bases left unmatched: 6. CDR3 protein: CASRAGTANSPLHF. The DNA for the CDR3 is TGTGCCAGCAGGGCCGGGACAGCAAATTCACCCCTCCACTTT.

The rearrangement links TRBV12-3 or TRBV12-4 to TRBJ1-5, with 11 bases fitting TRBD1. With V trimmed by 5 bases and J by 6 bases, 6 bases remained unmatched. This CDR3 has 15 amino acids. DNA of the CDR3: TGTGCCAGCAGTCACGGGACAGGGGGTTTTCAGCCCCAGCATTTT. Protein product: CASSHGTGGFQPQHF.

The chain is built from TRBV5-1 and TRBJ2-6; 9 bases agree with TRBD1. Germline V gene sequence: CDR1 SGHRS, CDR2 YFSETQ. The CDR3 covers 23 residues. V dropped 4 bases and J dropped 0; count of bases not matched to a gene: 23. The CDR3 nucleotides are TGCGCCAGCAGCGAACAGGGGGCCGGCACCGGACTGACAGGGTCCTCTGGGGCCAACGTCCTGACTTTC. It codes for CASSEQGAGTGLTGSSGANVLTF.

This clonotype was recorded only once. This may arise from a read error, as a much more abundant clone is one base away. The chain employs TRBV7-2 and TRBJ2-7, with a tentative D call TRBD1 (6 bases). The CDR3 contains 13 residues. From germline, CDR1 is SGHTA and CDR2 FQGNSA. Trimming cost V 5 bases and J 2 bases, with 10 bases left between them. CDR3 residues: CASSVGQTYEQYF. As DNA, the CDR3 is TGTGCCAGCAGCGTAGGACAGACCTACGAGCAGTACTTC.

This chain joins TRBV5-1 and TRBJ2-2; 10 bases are shared with TRBD1. Germline V gene data show CDR1 as SGHRS and CDR2 as YFSETQ. The CDR3 runs to 15 residues. The trim removed 5 bases at V and 6 bases at J, leaving 7 bases unmatched. CDR3 loop: CASRPGTGVAGELFF. As DNA, the CDR3 is TGCGCCAGCAGACCCGGGACAGGGGTGGCCGGGGAGCTGTTTTTT.

The J gene is TRBJ2-2, the V gene TRBV6-5, with 8 bases identical to TRBD1. Germline trimming cut 5 bases from V and 3 bases from J; bases unmatched to any gene: 5. The CDR3 runs 15 residues. Germline CDR1 reads MNHEY; CDR2 reads SVGAGI. This CDR3 is CASSRDRGHTGELFF. In DNA form, the CDR3 reads TGTGCCAGCAGTAGAGACAGGGGACACACCGGGGAGCTGTTTTTT.

This clonotype has a count of ten or more. The V gene is TRBV13, the J gene TRBJ2-7; no definite D call. The CDR3 sequence is 13 residues long. Germline V gene lookup returns CDR1 PRHDT and CDR2 FYEKMQ (reference sequence). Trimming took 4 bases from V and 2 from J, leaving 9 bases between them. The CDR3 DNA reads TGTGCCAGCAGCTGGAAGTACACCTACGAGCAGTACTTC. Its protein product is CASSWKYTYEQYF.

The chain has TRBV28 and TRBJ1-2, with D unclear. Trimming cost V 2 bases and J 5 bases, with 12 bases left between them. Looked up from germline, CDR1 is MDHEN and CDR2 is SYDVKM. The CDR3 sequence is 14 residues long. As DNA, the CDR3 is TGTGCCAGCAGTTTAAATGACTTCCATTATGGCTACACCTTC. Protein: CASSLNDFHYGYTF.

This clonotype was counted ten times or more. This chain links TRBV7-9 with TRBJ2-5, with D possibly TRBD2 on 5 matching bases. This CDR3 region has 14 residues. Germline V lookup: CDR1 SEHNR, CDR2 FQNEAQ (reference sequence). The V gene lost 3 bases and the J gene lost 9 bases, with 17 bases spanning the gap. The DNA of the CDR3 is TGTGCCAGCAGCTTGGTCGGACCACCCGGGGCCCAGTACTTC. It is translated as CASSLVGPPGAQYF.